Each of the 13 T cell receptor beta chains below was sequenced from the same sample in a study of OX40 agonist ivuxolimab in advanced cancers. Libraries were made using the immunoSEQ multiplex PCR assay. Held by TCRdb, this immuneACCESS table contains in-frame sequences only and omits some clones. Under half of the omission traces to an unresolved V gene where checked; the cause of the rest is unknown. Counted in this sample were over 150,000 clones; 94% of them appeared once. About 0.3% of the sample belongs to the ten largest clones. The starting material was CD4+ or CD8+ T cells sorted from blood, obtained in a trial of the OX40 agonist ivuxolimab. The receptors here all came from an adult with an advanced solid tumor such as melanoma, head and neck, liver or kidney cancer.

The chain recombines TRBV2 with TRBJ2-7; tentative D call: TRBD2 (5 bases). Germline V gene sequence: CDR1 SNHLY, CDR2 FYNNEI. V lost 8 bases to trimming and J lost 4 bases, with 12 bases between them. CDR3 size: 12 residues. CDR3 DNA: TGTGCCAGCTCCCAGCGGAGTTACGAGCAGTACTTC. Protein sequence: CASSQRSYEQYF.

The CDR3 bases are TGTGCCTGGCGGGTACAGGGAAGTGATGGCTACACCTTC. Amino acids: CAWRVQGSDGYTF. The rearrangement joins TRBV30 to TRBJ1-2; TRBD1 is a possible D gene (6 bases). V was clipped by 5 bases and J by 6 bases, with 16 bases between them. Per germline, CDR1 GTSNPN and CDR2 SVGIG (reference sequence). This CDR3 comprises 13 residues.

This chain connects TRBV7-9 to TRBJ2-2, with D perhaps given as TRBD1 or TRBD2 (5 bases each). The V end lost 4 bases, the J end lost 6 bases, and 18 bases lay between the germline ends. This CDR3 spans 16 amino acids. Germline CDR1 is SEHNR and CDR2 is FQNEAQ (reference sequence). The CDR3 sequence is CASSSSRDPTAGELFF. The CDR3 coding sequence is TGTGCCAGCAGCTCCTCCCGGGACCCAACGGCCGGGGAGCTGTTTTTT.

The chain joins TRBV6-5 to TRBJ1-2, with D hard to call. Germline V gives CDR1 MNHEY, CDR2 SVGAGI. Trimming removed 6 bases from V and 7 bases from J, with 15 bases in between. The CDR3 spans 13 residues. CDR3 amino acids: CASRPQTTSGYTF. The DNA for the CDR3 is TGTGCCAGCAGGCCTCAAACTACCAGTGGCTACACCTTC.

V is TRBV7-2 and J is TRBJ1-2, with D uncertain. There are 13 residues in the CDR3. The V end was cut by 5 bases, the J end by 4 bases, with 11 bases between. Germline V gene sequence: CDR1 SGHTA, CDR2 FQGNSA. The CDR3 protein is CASSRAELYGYTF. The CDR3 nucleotides are TGTGCCAGCAGCAGGGCGGAACTCTATGGCTACACCTTC.

CDR3 bases: TGTGCCAGCGCAGTTGGCACAGTCGGCGAGCAGTACTTC. Its translation is CASAVGTVGEQYF. The chain has TRBV28 and TRBJ2-7; no reliable D call. Trimming cost V 8 bases and J 6 bases, with 17 bases left between them. The CDR3 is made up of 13 amino acids. CDR1 and CDR2 from the germline V gene are MDHEN and SYDVKM.

This chain joins TRBV25-1 and TRBJ1-2, with no clear D. From germline, CDR1 is MGHDK and CDR2 SYGVNS. This CDR3 has 15 residues. Trimming removed 6 bases at V and 0 bases at J, with 14 bases between. The CDR3 protein is CASRSGGLANYGYTF. The DNA for the CDR3 is TGTGCCAGCAGGTCAGGAGGTTTGGCTAACTATGGCTACACCTTC.

The rearrangement joins TRBV11-3 to TRBJ2-3; 7 positions agree with TRBD1. The CDR3 length is 12 residues. With 6 bases clipped from V and 5 bases from J, the junction kept 2 bases outside the gene matches. Germline-derived CDR1 and CDR2 are SGHNT and YENEEA. Here the CDR3 DNA reads TGTGCCAGCAGTCACAGGGGAGATACGCAGTATTTT. Protein sequence: CASSHRGDTQYF.

The CDR3 is CASSLGQDLDTQYF. In nucleotides, the CDR3 is TGCGCCAGCAGCTTGGGTCAGGACCTAGATACGCAGTATTTT. The V call is TRBV5-1, the J call TRBJ2-3; D is uncertain. The V gene's germline CDR1 is SGHRS and CDR2 YFSETQ. The CDR3 runs to 14 residues. Trimming shortened V by 0 bases and J by 5 bases, and 10 bases separated the two germline ends.

The chain couples TRBV6-5 to TRBJ2-7; 7 nucleotides agree with TRBD1. CDR3 size: 13 residues. The trim removed 8 bases at V and 2 bases at J, leaving 6 bases unmatched. Germline V gene lookup returns CDR1 MNHEY and CDR2 SVGAGI. The CDR3 nucleotides read TGTGCCAGCGGCCAAGGGACAGCCTACGAGCAGTACTTC. Amino acids: CASGQGTAYEQYF.

This chain connects TRBV4-3 to TRBJ1-1; 8 nucleotides agree with TRBD1. Germline CDR1 reads LGHNA; CDR2 reads YSLEER. The V segment lost 5 bases and the J segment 6 bases; nucleotides outside the gene matches: 8. The CDR3 length is 14 residues. CDR3 sequence: CASSVDPGGPEAFF. In DNA, the CDR3 is TGCGCCAGCAGCGTGGACCCAGGGGGCCCTGAAGCTTTCTTT.

The chain combines TRBV11-3 with TRBJ2-2; TRBD1 might be the D (6 bases). V was clipped by 1 base and J by 8 bases, with 11 bases between them. Germline loops: CDR1 SGHNT, CDR2 YENEEA. This CDR3 comprises 14 residues. The CDR3 sequence: CASSLGGTRGELFF. The CDR3 DNA sequence: TGTGCCAGCAGCTTAGGAGGGACACGGGGGGAGCTGTTTTTT.

The rearrangement joins TRBV4-3 to TRBJ2-7, with 8 bases identical to TRBD1. Germline CDR1 reads LGHNA; CDR2 reads YSLEER. J lost 0 bases, V lost 1 base, and 5 bases had no gene match. CDR3 length: 16 amino acids. The CDR3 loop is CASSQGTGLSSYEQYF. The CDR3, as DNA: TGCGCCAGCAGCCAAGGGACAGGGCTTAGCTCCTACGAGCAGTACTTC.